This T cell receptor (beta chain) was identified during a study of T-cell reconstitution after alpha-beta-depleted transplantation in children. Study-wide results and limits: Approximately two months post-transplant, alpha-beta T cells reportedly originated from several hundred expanded graft clones. Some patients' high day-60 TCRbeta diversity was attributed to recipient cells surviving conditioning. The authors attributed T-cell counts and diversity one year after transplant mostly to newly produced T cells.

The ends were cut back, 4 bases at V and 6 bases at J, with 7 bases in the middle. The CDR3 runs to 11 residues. Germline CDR1 MDHEN, CDR2 SYDVKM. Researchers prepared the TCRbeta library using unique molecular identifiers, the study reports. MiXCR was run by TCRdb on the PCR reads, yielding one entry per CDR3 protein. The sample includes roughly 350,000 distinct CDR3 sequences, roughly 17% seen only once; the top ten take about 41%. This clonotype was observed a few times. Antigen specificity is unknown. The receptor's source is a male patient between 2 and 9 years old who had a stem cell transplant for acute lymphoblastic leukemia, so the T cells may come from the graft donor. This rearrangement joins TRBV28 to TRBJ2-7; D remains ambiguous. Here the sequenced sample was PBMCs, mostly from graft donor cells, taken 360 days after TCRalphabeta/CD19-depleted stem cell transplant. CDR3: CASSWEGEQYF. Here the CDR3 DNA reads TGTGCCAGCAGTTGGGAAGGCGAGCAGTACTTC.